A selection of T cell receptor beta chains follows, all from one sample in a study of blood T cell repertoires in COVID-19. Using immunoSEQ multiplex PCR, the repertoire was profiled, and TCRdb retains in-frame clones only, with some absent. The profile shows roughly 100,000 clones, 84% of them singletons. The sample taken for sequencing was peripheral blood. All receptors come from a human donor in a cohort sampled during active or convalescent COVID-19. The CDR3 runs from the conserved cysteine through the conserved F or W. Each record gives: J gene, V gene, D gene, CDR3 DNA, CDR3 protein. D genes are given only for firm matches.

TRBJ2-7 | TRBV28 | - | TGTGCCAGCAGTTTATGGGCGGGTCCGGGTGACTCCTACGAGCAGTACTTC | CASSLWAGPGDSYEQYF
TRBJ2-3 | TRBV24-1 | TRBD2 | TGTGCCACCAGTGATGATGGACTAGCGCGGATAGGTACGCAGTATTTT | CATSDDGLARIGTQYF
TRBJ1-1 | TRBV18 | TRBD1 | TGTGCCAGCTCACCCCAAGGACAGGGAGGAACTGAAGCTTTCTTT | CASSPQGQGGTEAFF
TRBJ2-3 | TRBV19 | - | TGTGCCAGTAGTATTGGTGCGCGTCTTGCAGATACGCAGTATTTT | CASSIGARLADTQYF
TRBJ2-3 | TRBV11-3 | TRBD2 | TGTGCCAGCAGCCAGGCGGGGGGGCTCACAGATACGCAGTATTTT | CASSQAGGLTDTQYF
TRBJ2-3 | TRBV5-4 | - | TGTGCCAGCAGCTTAGACAGGTTCACAGATACGCAGTATTTT | CASSLDRFTDTQYF
TRBJ1-3 | TRBV12-3/TRBV12-4 | - | TGTGCCAGCAGTTTAACGGTCGACACCATATATTTT | CASSLTVDTIYF
TRBJ2-3 | TRBV29-1 | TRBD2 | TGCAGCGTTGCATCGGGGGGGAGCACAGATACGCAGTATTTT | CSVASGGSTDTQYF
TRBJ2-1 | TRBV11-2 | TRBD1 | TGTGCCAGCAGCTTAGAGGGCTGGACAGGGTACAATGAGCAGTTCTTC | CASSLEGWTGYNEQFF
TRBJ2-7 | TRBV5-1 | - | TGCGCCAGCAGCTTGGGACAGGTCCGCTCCTACGAGCAGTACTTC | CASSLGQVRSYEQYF